One and the same sample provided the 12 T cell receptor beta chains below, sequenced in a study of blood T cells in healthy people across ages. A second PCR, run for about 7 to 12 cycles, used a sample-barcoded 5' primer plus a J-beta primer mix. MiXCR was run by TCRdb on the 5' RACE reads, yielding one entry per CDR3 protein. Of about 930,000 distinct CDR3 sequences listed, 29% were seen once; the top ten hold about 10%. The sample also formed part of further work on T cells of mothers and their children.

The sample taken for sequencing was blood. These receptors were collected from a woman aged 40 to 49 in good health.

The chain recombines TRBV5-1 with TRBJ2-1; TRBD2 agrees at 10 bases. The CDR3 sequence is 16 residues long. The germline gives CDR1 SGHRS, CDR2 YFSETQ. V gave up 4 bases and J gave up 9 bases; unmatched junction bases: 13. The CDR3 reads CASSPLPSGGAGEQFF. The CDR3 bases are TGCGCCAGCAGCCCCTTACCCAGCGGGGGGGCGGGTGAGCAGTTCTTC.

The gene calls are TRBV29-1 and TRBJ2-5; D not resolved. This CDR3 has 11 amino acids. V dropped 4 bases and J dropped 2 bases, with 5 bases sitting between them. The germline gives CDR1 SQVTM, CDR2 ANQGSEA. In DNA, the CDR3 is TGCAGCGTTGCCTATCAAGAGACCCAGTACTTC. Encoded protein: CSVAYQETQYF.

This chain connects TRBV19 to TRBJ2-3, with D perhaps matching TRBD1 (6 bases). CDR3 length: 16 amino acids. Germline V CDR1 and CDR2: LNHDA, SQIVND (reference sequence). V was shortened by 5 bases and J by 0 bases, with 15 bases between the two germline ends. CDR3 loop: CASSSWTATSTDTQYF. CDR3 in DNA: TGTGCCAGTAGTTCCTGGACAGCTACTAGCACAGATACGCAGTATTTT.

This clonotype has more than one count but fewer than ten. A single base separates this from a much larger clone, so it may be a read error. The chain has TRBV6-5 and TRBJ2-1, with D maybe TRBD2 (6 bases). The J call is doubtful: the DNA matches TRBJ2-7 better. The V gene's germline CDR1 is MNHEY and CDR2 SVGAGI. The CDR3 runs 17 residues. The CDR3 reads CASSYLRSRDSYNEQYF. The CDR3 DNA reads TGTGCCAGCAGTTACCTGAGATCCAGGGACTCCTACAATGAGCAGTACTTC.

J is TRBJ2-1 and V is TRBV6-4; 15 nucleotides agree with TRBD2. V was clipped by 2 bases and J by 11 bases; unmatched bases: 4. Germline CDR1 is MRHNA and CDR2 is SNTAGT. The CDR3 spans 15 residues. DNA of the CDR3: TGTGCCAGCAGTGACGGGACTAGCGGGGGGTACAAGCAGTTCTTC. Translating gives CASSDGTSGGYKQFF.

The count of this clonotype is one. The gene calls are TRBV5-5 and TRBJ2-5; D is undetermined. Germline assignment: CDR1 SGHKS and CDR2 YYEKEE (reference sequence). The CDR3 loop spans 10 amino acids. The V gene lost 3 bases and the J gene lost 7 bases, with 4 bases spanning the gap. The CDR3 DNA sequence: TGTGCCAGCAGCTCCCGGACCCAGTACTTC. The encoded protein is CASSSRTQYF.

The V call is TRBV30, the J call TRBJ2-7, with D perhaps given as TRBD1 or TRBD2 (5 bases each). The last part of the DNA fits TRBJ2-5 better; the J call may be wrong. Germline CDR1 reads GTSNPN; CDR2 reads SVGIG (reference sequence). The CDR3 runs to 15 residues. DNA for the CDR3: TGTGCCTGGAGTGGAGGGGTTCTGCCCCCAGAGACCCAGTACTTC. Its protein product is CAWSGGVLPPETQYF.

This chain uses TRBV9 with TRBJ2-1, with 12 bases lining up with TRBD2. There are 16 residues in the CDR3. The V gene's germline CDR1 is SGDLS and CDR2 YYNGEE. Trimming took 3 bases from V and 4 from J; bases not matched to a gene: 5. CDR3 nucleotide sequence: TGTGCCAGCAGCGCCCCACTAGCGGGGGGATACAATGAGCAGTTCTTC. It codes for CASSAPLAGGYNEQFF.

Many counts were recorded for this clonotype. The chain links TRBV20-1 to TRBJ2-1, with 8 bases identical to TRBD2. CDR3 length equals 15 residues. Looked up from germline, CDR1 is DFQATT and CDR2 is SNEGSKA (reference sequence). Trimming at V came to 5 bases and at J to 3 bases, leaving 9 bases not matched to a gene. CDR3 loop: CSAQLGGALYNEQFF. The CDR3 region has the DNA TGCAGTGCTCAACTCGGGGGGGCCCTCTACAATGAGCAGTTCTTC.

The sample holds a few counts of this clonotype. The rearrangement uses TRBV9 and TRBJ2-5; D unresolved. The CDR3 spans 14 residues. Germline V gene data show CDR1 as SGDLS and CDR2 as YYNGEE. The V end was cut by 0 bases, the J end by 11 bases, with 17 bases between. The DNA for the CDR3 is TGTGCCAGCAGCGTAGGGCTCCTTTACAATGAGCAGTACTTC. It specifies CASSVGLLYNEQYF.

This clonotype showed up just a few times. The chain couples TRBV5-1 to TRBJ1-2, with 11 bases matching TRBD1. Germline-derived CDR1 and CDR2 are SGHRS and YFSETQ. Unmatched junction bases numbered 5, after V lost 4 bases and J lost 6 bases. CDR3 length: 14 amino acids. The CDR3 sequence is CASSGGQGADGYTF. Written as DNA, the CDR3 is TGCGCCAGCAGCGGAGGACAGGGGGCGGATGGCTACACCTTC.

This clonotype was seen only a few times. A much larger clone differs by one base, so this may be a read error. This sequence joins TRBV6-5 and TRBJ2-3; TRBD2 might be the D (6 bases). Germline lookup yields CDR1 MNHEY and CDR2 SVGAGI. The CDR3 has 14 residues. CDR3 in amino acids: CVSKSEGNTDTQYF. The DNA of the CDR3 is TGTGTCAGCAAATCGGAGGGGAACACAGATACGCAGTATTTT.